Listed here is a single T cell receptor (beta chain). The CDR3 extends over 14 amino acids. Splitting the CD4+ cells yielded a CD45RA+ naive subset and a CD45RA-negative memory subset. The assay was immunoSEQ multiplex PCR, and TCRdb's table has in-frame clones only and misses some. The sample holds millions of clones, approximately 94% seen once. This sample was taken from a study of shared clonotypes between healthy human individuals. Study-wide background: CD4 naive and CD4 memory each took three plates per donor, while CD8 naive took two and CD8 memory one.

The rearrangement links TRBV21-1 to TRBJ2-7; TRBD1 is the table's D call and was not checked against the DNA. TRBV21-1 is deemed a pseudogene. The origin of this receptor is a man between 18 and 29 years old in good health. Input material: naive CD4+ T cells sorted from blood. Sample subset: CD45RA+ positively selected. CDR3 residues: CATSGQVLSYEQYF. As DNA, the CDR3 is TGTGCCACCTCGGGACAGGTTCTTTCCTACGAGCAGTACTTC.